These 9 T cell receptor beta chains originate from one sample sequenced in a study of OX40 agonist ivuxolimab in advanced cancers. Measured with immunoSEQ multiplex PCR; TCRdb has only the in-frame clones, and not every one. The data hold 90,000 or so clones, with about 90% observed a single time. The sample here was CD4+ or CD8+ T cells sorted from blood, taken in a trial of the OX40 agonist ivuxolimab. All receptors derive from an adult with an advanced solid tumor such as melanoma, head and neck, liver or kidney cancer.

The chain combines TRBV11-2 with TRBJ2-7; the D is unclear. Per germline, CDR1 SGHAT and CDR2 FQNNGV. The V end lost 3 bases, the J end lost 6 bases, and 6 bases lay between the germline ends. The CDR3 is 11 amino acids. This CDR3 reads CASSLGPEQYV. CDR3 nucleotide sequence: TGTGCCAGCAGCTTGGGTCCCGAGCAGTACGTC.

This clone has more than one count but fewer than ten. The chain has TRBV5-6 and TRBJ1-2; possible D gene TRBD1, 6 bases. From germline, CDR1 is SGHDT and CDR2 YYEEEE. With 2 bases removed from V and 4 bases from J, the gap between germline ends came to 21 bases. CDR3 length: 17 residues. The CDR3 reads CASSFGLTGTPLYGYTF. The CDR3 nucleotides are TGTGCCAGCAGCTTTGGTCTAACCGGGACACCGCTCTATGGCTACACCTTC. Full variable domain (remainder filled in from reference TRBV5-6 and TRBJ1-2): DAGVTQSPTHLIKTRGQQVTLRCSPKSGHDTVSWYQQALGQGPQFIFQYYEEEERQRGNFPDRFSGHQFPNYSSELNVNALLLGDSALYLCASSFGLTGTPLYGYTFGSGTRLTVV.

The genes are TRBV28 and TRBJ1-2, with 7 positions matching TRBD1. The CDR3 is 13 residues long. Germline assignment: CDR1 MDHEN and CDR2 SYDVKM. V lost 5 bases, J lost 6 bases, and 6 bases stayed unmatched. CDR3 residues: CASSAGTADGYTF. For the CDR3, the DNA is TGTGCCAGCAGTGCCGGGACAGCCGATGGCTACACCTTC.

The genes are TRBV5-1 and TRBJ1-1; the D gene is possibly TRBD1 (6 bases). The CDR3 runs 14 residues. V was trimmed by 4 bases and J by 5 bases, leaving 15 bases between them. CDR1 and CDR2 (germline): SGHRS, YFSETQ. CDR3 DNA sequence: TGCGCCAGCAGCGGGGGCGGGAGGGGAACTGAAGCTTTCTTT. Translation: CASSGGGRGTEAFF.

The genes are TRBV28 and TRBJ2-5; no definite D call. Looked up from germline, CDR1 is MDHEN and CDR2 is SYDVKM. The CDR3 has 17 residues. V was trimmed by 3 bases and J by 2 bases, leaving 19 bases between them. CDR3 nucleotide sequence: TGTGCCAGCAGTTTTGTTGGGTATAGGATTAATCAAGAGACCCAGTACTTC. Amino acid sequence: CASSFVGYRINQETQYF.

The chain uses TRBV4-2 and TRBJ2-2; 15 bases map to TRBD2. V lost 4 bases, J lost 6 bases, and 3 bases stayed unmatched. CDR1 is LGHNA and CDR2 is YNFKEQ in the germline V gene. The CDR3 has 16 residues. CDR3 in amino acids: CASSLGLAGGPGELFF. CDR3 coding DNA: TGTGCCAGCAGCCTGGGACTAGCGGGGGGCCCCGGGGAGCTGTTTTTT.

The chain uses TRBV19 and TRBJ2-3; D gene uncertain. There are 14 residues in the CDR3. The V gene lost 1 base and the J gene lost 7 bases, with 12 bases spanning the gap. Germline values: CDR1 LNHDA, CDR2 SQIVND (reference sequence). CDR3 sequence (DNA): TGTGCCAGTAGTATAGTGTTCGGCTACCATACGCAGTATTTT. Translating it yields CASSIVFGYHTQYF. Together with reference TRBV19 and TRBJ2-3, the CDR3 gives the full variable domain: DGGITQSPKYLFRKEGQNVTLSCEQNLNHDAMYWYRQDPGQGLRLIYYSQIVNDFQKGDIAEGYSVSREKKESFPLTVTSAQKNPTAFYLCASSIVFGYHTQYFGPGTRLTVL.

The rearrangement uses TRBV9 and TRBJ2-2; D is perhaps TRBD1 (5 bases). Germline CDR1 and CDR2: SGDLS and YYNGEE. This CDR3 comprises 16 residues. The V end lost 3 bases, the J end lost 6 bases, and 18 bases lay between the germline ends. CDR3 in DNA: TGTGCCAGCAGCGCCGGCCGGACACGCTCCCCCGGGGAGCTGTTTTTT. Amino acids: CASSAGRTRSPGELFF.

The chain links TRBV29-1 to TRBJ2-3; 12 bases align to TRBD2. Losses at the gene ends were 3 bases for V and 6 bases for J; bases not matched to a gene: 10. This CDR3 spans 16 amino acids. Germline V gene sequence: CDR1 SQVTM, CDR2 ANQGSEA. The CDR3 sequence: CSVETSGGLVGDTQYF. The CDR3 bases are TGCAGCGTTGAGACTAGCGGGGGACTAGTGGGTGATACGCAGTATTTT.